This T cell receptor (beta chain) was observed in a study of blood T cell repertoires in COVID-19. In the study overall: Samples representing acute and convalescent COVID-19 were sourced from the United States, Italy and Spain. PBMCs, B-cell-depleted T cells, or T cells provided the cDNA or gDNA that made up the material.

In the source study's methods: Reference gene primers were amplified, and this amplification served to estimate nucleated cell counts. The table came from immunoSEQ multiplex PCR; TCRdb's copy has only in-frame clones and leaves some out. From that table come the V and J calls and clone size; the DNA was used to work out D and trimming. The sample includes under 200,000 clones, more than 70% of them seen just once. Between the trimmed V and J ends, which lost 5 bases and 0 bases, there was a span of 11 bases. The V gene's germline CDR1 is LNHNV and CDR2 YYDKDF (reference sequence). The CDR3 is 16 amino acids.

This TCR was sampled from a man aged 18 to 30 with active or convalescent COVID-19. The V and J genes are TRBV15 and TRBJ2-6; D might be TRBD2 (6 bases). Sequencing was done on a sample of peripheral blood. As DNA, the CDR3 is TGTGCCACCAGCCCGGAGGGTGTCTCTGGGGCCAACGTCCTGACTTTC. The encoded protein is CATSPEGVSGANVLTF.